Presented here are 12 T cell receptor beta chains from one specimen sequenced in a study of siplizumab effects on memory and regulatory T cells. Only in-frame clones appear in the TCRdb table, and some are missing; sequencing was by immunoSEQ multiplex PCR. The sample lists about 100,000 clones; around 90% were seen once. Sequencing used CD4+ T cells sorted from blood. These receptors all stem from a human donor in good health.

This chain's CDR3 is CASSELRMAPLHF. The CDR3 DNA is TGTGCCAGCAGTGAATTGAGGATGGCACCCCTCCACTTT. The V and J genes are TRBV6-1 and TRBJ1-6; D is uncertain. Germline-derived CDR1 and CDR2 are MNHNS and SASEGT. Trimming cost V 2 bases and J 11 bases, with 10 bases left between them. The CDR3 contains 13 residues.

The chain uses TRBV6-4 and TRBJ1-2; 7 bases are a match to TRBD1. J gave up 6 bases and V 6 bases, and 1 base lay outside the gene matches. This CDR3 contains 11 residues. CDR1 and CDR2 (germline): MRHNA, SNTAGT. Here the CDR3 reads CASSGQDGYTF. In nucleotides, the CDR3 is TGTGCCAGCAGCGGACAGGATGGCTACACCTTC.

The CDR3 reads CASNVGRISGANVLTF. The CDR3 bases are TGTGCCAGCAACGTAGGACGGATCTCTGGGGCCAACGTCCTGACTTTC. The V call is TRBV5-4, the J call TRBJ2-6; D gene uncertain. The germline V gene encodes CDR1 SGHNT and CDR2 YYREEE (reference sequence). Between the trimmed V and J ends, which lost 6 bases and 0 bases, there was a span of 13 bases. The CDR3 has 16 residues.

The gene calls are TRBV28 and TRBJ1-1, with TRBD1 matching over 7 bases. Germline trimming cut 1 base from V and 12 bases from J; bases unmatched to any gene: 5. The CDR3 runs to 12 residues. Germline V gene lookup returns CDR1 MDHEN and CDR2 SYDVKM. DNA of the CDR3: TGTGCCAGCAGTTTATTGCAGGGGGAAACTTTCTTT. Translation: CASSLLQGETFF.

This clone was seen more than once but under ten times. The gene calls are TRBV5-5 and TRBJ2-7, with 7 bases matching TRBD1. This CDR3 contains 15 residues. Germline CDR1 reads SGHKS; CDR2 reads YYEKEE (reference sequence). V was pared by 4 bases and J by 0 bases, with 7 bases of the junction left unmatched. The CDR3 is CASSPRQGSSYEQYF. CDR3 DNA sequence: TGTGCCAGCAGCCCCCGACAGGGAAGCTCCTACGAGCAGTACTTC.

The rearrangement uses TRBV4-3 and TRBJ2-3; 13 nucleotides agree with TRBD2. Per the germline V gene, CDR1 is LGHNA and CDR2 is YSLEER. V dropped 1 base and J dropped 1; count of bases not matched to a gene: 5. The CDR3 consists of 18 residues. The CDR3 DNA reads TGCGCCAGCAGCCAAGGAACTAGCGGGGGGGCGGGCACAGATACGCAGTATTTT. It yields the protein CASSQGTSGGAGTDTQYF.

This chain uses TRBV7-2 with TRBJ2-1; TRBD1 or TRBD2 may be the D gene (5 bases each). V was pared by 5 bases and J by 3 bases, with 14 bases between. Germline V lookup: CDR1 SGHTA, CDR2 FQGNSA. CDR3 length: 15 residues. In DNA form, the CDR3 reads TGTGCCAGCAGCATAGGGTGGGGGAGCTACAATGAGCAGTTCTTC. Its protein is CASSIGWGSYNEQFF.

The chain carries TRBV6-5 and TRBJ2-7; D possibly matches TRBD1 or TRBD2 (5 bases each). Germline V CDR1 and CDR2: MNHEY, SVGAGI. This CDR3 has 14 residues. V lost 2 bases, J lost 3 bases, and 11 bases lay in between. The CDR3 DNA reads as TGTGCCAGCAGTTACCAGGGACGGAGCTACGAGCAGTACTTC. As protein: CASSYQGRSYEQYF.

This rearrangement joins TRBV5-6 to TRBJ1-2, with D perhaps matching TRBD1 (6 bases). The germline V and J ends were trimmed by 2 bases and 8 bases, with 16 bases remaining between them. The CDR3 runs to 14 residues. Germline lookup yields CDR1 SGHDT and CDR2 YYEEEE. The CDR3 nucleotides are TGTGCCAGCAGCTTCGGACAGCTGGCAGGGGGCTACACCTTC. It encodes CASSFGQLAGGYTF.

The chain links TRBV5-1 to TRBJ2-1; 11 nucleotides match TRBD2. Trimming cost V 5 bases and J 9 bases; bases outside gene matches: 13. The CDR3 length is 16 residues. Germline CDR1 reads SGHRS; CDR2 reads YFSETQ. Here the CDR3 reads CASRNRLAGTGSEQFF. The DNA for the CDR3 is TGCGCCAGCAGAAATAGACTAGCGGGAACTGGGAGTGAGCAGTTCTTC.

The chain uses TRBV10-3 and TRBJ2-3; 10 bases match TRBD2. The J segment lost 0 bases and the V segment lost 1 base, leaving 10 bases of the junction unmatched. Germline values: CDR1 ENHRY, CDR2 SYGVKD. CDR3 length equals 19 residues. The CDR3 here is CAISEFWSSGGTSTDTQYF. In DNA, the CDR3 is TGTGCCATCAGTGAGTTCTGGTCTAGCGGGGGAACTAGCACAGATACGCAGTATTTT.

The chain combines TRBV10-2 with TRBJ1-2; 10 bases are shared with TRBD1. V dropped 6 bases and J dropped 4; count of bases not matched to a gene: 2. The CDR3 runs to 13 residues. Germline CDR1 and CDR2: WSHSY and SAAADI. The CDR3 protein is CASRTGGSYGYTF. DNA for the CDR3: TGCGCCAGCAGGACAGGGGGCAGCTATGGCTACACCTTC.